These 11 T cell receptor beta chains originate from one sample sequenced in a study of blood T cells in healthy people across ages. A second PCR of about 7 to 11 cycles used a sample-barcoded 5' primer and a J-beta primer mix. TCRdb processed the 5' RACE reads anew with MiXCR; each CDR3 protein has one entry. The sample records about 800,000 distinct CDR3 sequences, over 45% being singletons. Sample: blood. The source of these receptors is a man between 25 and 39 years old in good health.

The J gene is TRBJ2-7, the V gene TRBV7-9; D gene unclear. The CDR3 loop spans 16 amino acids. Trimming removed 7 bases from V and 0 bases from J, with 19 bases in between. CDR1 and CDR2 (germline): SEHNR, FQNEAQ (reference sequence). The DNA for the CDR3 is TGTGCCAGCACCAATTTTGCCCGCGGCAGCTCCTACGAGCAGTACTTC. It codes for CASTNFARGSSYEQYF.

The DNA of the CDR3 is TGTGCCAGCAGCCAAGCTCTCCTCAGGTCAGGGCAGTATTTT. Its protein product is CASSQALLRSGQYF. The chain has TRBV3-1 and TRBJ2-3; D gene uncertain. The germline CDR1 and CDR2 sequences are LGHDT and YNNKEL (reference sequence). V lost 1 base, J lost 11 bases, and 16 bases lay in between. This CDR3 is built from 14 residues.

This clonotype occurred a few times. In DNA form, the CDR3 reads TGTGCCAGCAGCCAAGATCTGGACAATGAGCAGTACTTC. It encodes CASSQDLDNEQYF. J is TRBJ2-5 and V is TRBV14; D is perhaps TRBD1 (5 bases). The V gene's germline CDR1 is SGHDN and CDR2 FVKESK. V was pared by 0 bases and J by 11 bases, with 13 bases between. The CDR3 consists of 13 residues.

The rearrangement links TRBV29-1 to TRBJ1-1, with D perhaps TRBD1 (5 bases). The CDR3 is made up of 13 amino acids. In germline, CDR1 is SQVTM, CDR2 ANQGSEA. V was cut by 0 bases and J by 2 bases, with 7 bases left in between. The chain's CDR3 is CSVEDGGNTEAFF. CDR3 DNA: TGCAGCGTTGAAGACGGGGGTAACACTGAAGCTTTCTTT.

The rearrangement uses TRBV7-9 and TRBJ2-7; weak D call: TRBD2 (5 bases). V was trimmed by 4 bases and J by 2 bases, leaving 21 bases between them. CDR3 length equals 17 residues. CDR1 and CDR2 (germline): SEHNR, FQNEAQ (reference sequence). The CDR3 region has the DNA TGTGCCAGCAGCTCTAAATTGAGGGTGTCCCCCCCCTACGAGCAGTACTTC. Translation gives CASSSKLRVSPPYEQYF. Filled out from reference TRBV7-9 and TRBJ2-7, the complete variable domain reads DTGVSQNPRHKITKRGQNVTFRCDPISEHNRLYWYRQTLGQGPEFLTYFQNEAQLEKSRLLSDRFSAERPKGSFSTLEIQRTEQGDSAMYLCASSSKLRVSPPYEQYFGPGTRLTVT.

This clonotype was detected only a few times. The rearrangement joins TRBV29-1 to TRBJ2-3, with D hard to call. The CDR3 spans 12 residues. Between the trimmed V and J ends, which lost 4 bases and 2 bases, there was a span of 7 bases. The germline V gene has CDR1 SQVTM and CDR2 ANQGSEA. CDR3 DNA: TGCAGCGTTGCCGACTCCACAGATACGCAGTATTTT. Protein product: CSVADSTDTQYF.

This clonotype was picked up a small number of times. The chain uses TRBV20-1 and TRBJ2-4; TRBD2 aligns across 10 bases. Germline loops: CDR1 DFQATT, CDR2 SNEGSKA (reference sequence). The length of the CDR3 is 18 residues. J was trimmed by 1 base and V by 6 bases; bases with no gene match: 15. The CDR3 spells CSAPLSSGSRRAKNIQYF. CDR3 sequence (DNA): TGCAGTGCCCCGTTGTCTAGCGGGAGTCGAAGGGCCAAAAACATTCAGTACTTC.

The chain joins TRBV12-3 or TRBV12-4 to TRBJ2-7, with 9 bases identical to TRBD1. The CDR3 spans 15 residues. The V segment lost 10 bases and the J segment 2 bases; nucleotides outside the gene matches: 12. The CDR3 here is CATSSDRTGAYEQYF. The CDR3 DNA reads as TGTGCCACCAGCTCGGACAGGACAGGGGCCTACGAGCAGTACTTC.

The chain has TRBV7-2 and TRBJ2-3; D call uncertain. Trimming removed 3 bases at V and 6 bases at J, with 13 bases between. Germline assignment: CDR1 SGHTA and CDR2 FQGNSA. The CDR3 covers 14 residues. CDR3 DNA sequence: TGTGCCAGCAGCTTGCAATCCTCTCCGGATACGCAGTATTTT. Translating it yields CASSLQSSPDTQYF. The entire variable domain, with the rest obtained from reference TRBV7-2 and TRBJ2-3, is as follows: GAGVSQSPSNKVTEKGKDVELRCDPISGHTALYWYRQSLGQGLEFLIYFQGNSAPDKSGLPSDRFSAERTGGSVSTLTIQRTQQEDSAVYLCASSLQSSPDTQYFGPGTRLTVL.

V and J are TRBV29-1 and TRBJ2-3; D might be TRBD1 (6 bases). V was clipped by 4 bases and J by 4 bases, with 12 bases between them. The CDR3 loop spans 13 amino acids. The germline V gene encodes CDR1 SQVTM and CDR2 ANQGSEA. CDR3 residues: CSVGAGVADTQYF. The CDR3 region has the DNA TGCAGCGTTGGGGCAGGGGTCGCAGATACGCAGTATTTT.

The chain couples TRBV21-1 to TRBJ2-4; whether TRBD1, the table's D call, matches the DNA was not checked. TRBV21-1 is described as a pseudogene. This CDR3 has 13 amino acids. The CDR3: CASSIPQAGEQYF. The DNA for the CDR3 is TGTGCCAGCAGCATACCTCAGGCGGGGGAGCAGTACTTC.